These 30 T cell receptor beta chains originate from one sample sequenced in a study of blood T cell repertoires in COVID-19. Measured with immunoSEQ multiplex PCR; TCRdb has only the in-frame clones, and not every one. The repertoire holds under 350,000 clones, with 80% to 90% as singletons. Sequencing was carried out using PBMCs or T cells enriched from blood (not recorded which). These receptors were obtained from a woman aged 40 to 50 with acute COVID-19.

The CDR3 nucleotides are TGTGCCAGCAGCTTGGCAGGGGAATACGAGCAGTACTTC. It is translated as CASSLAGEYEQYF. The chain couples TRBV7-6 to TRBJ2-7, with a weak D call TRBD1 (6 bases). This CDR3 spans 13 amino acids. The V and J ends lost 3 bases and 4 bases respectively, with 10 bases between them. Germline V lookup: CDR1 SGHVS, CDR2 FNYEAQ.

The rearrangement uses TRBV7-8 and TRBJ2-1, with 7 bases identical to TRBD1. Germline values: CDR1 SGHVS, CDR2 FQNEAQ. Losses at the gene ends were 3 bases for V and 8 bases for J; bases not matched to a gene: 10. The CDR3 runs to 15 residues. The CDR3 DNA follows: TGTGCCAGCAGCTTGGAGTTAGGGGGCTGGGATGAGCAGTTCTTC. Protein sequence: CASSLELGGWDEQFF.

The V call is TRBV18, the J call TRBJ2-2, with TRBD1 matching over 7 bases. Per germline, CDR1 KGHSH and CDR2 LQKENI. J lost 2 bases, V lost 0 bases, and 9 bases had no gene match. This CDR3 comprises 18 residues. Written as DNA, the CDR3 is TGTGCCAGCTCACCACCCCCTCCTGACAGGGTAAACACCGGGGAGCTGTTTTTT. Amino acids: CASSPPPPDRVNTGELFF.

This chain links TRBV19 with TRBJ2-7; 8 bases agree with TRBD1. V shed 7 bases, J shed 6 bases, and the junction held 8 bases outside the gene matches. Germline V gene sequence: CDR1 LNHDA, CDR2 SQIVND (reference sequence). There are 13 residues in the CDR3. CDR3 DNA sequence: TGTGCCAGTAAGGACAGGGCCCTCACCGAGCAGTACTTC. This sequence encodes CASKDRALTEQYF.

This chain connects TRBV3-1 (or the pseudogene TRBV3-2) to TRBJ1-6, with D tentatively TRBD1 (6 bases). V was cut by 0 bases and J by 10 bases, with 13 bases left in between. This CDR3 has 15 amino acids. CDR1 LGHDT and CDR2 YNNKEL come from the germline V gene (reference sequence). This chain's CDR3 is CASSQDRGAGSPLHF. The CDR3 region has the DNA TGTGCCAGCAGCCAAGACCGGGGGGCAGGATCACCCCTCCACTTT.

The chain couples TRBV5-8 to TRBJ2-2; D ambiguous. This CDR3 is 14 amino acids long. Germline loops: CDR1 SGHTS, CDR2 YDEGEE. The V and J ends lost 5 bases and 0 bases respectively, with 8 bases between them. The CDR3 loop reads CASRIYSNTGELFF. In DNA, the CDR3 is TGTGCCAGCAGAATATACTCGAACACCGGGGAGCTGTTTTTT.

The J gene is TRBJ2-7, the V gene TRBV28; D uncertain. With 6 bases removed from V and 6 bases from J, the gap between germline ends came to 15 bases. Germline CDR1 and CDR2: MDHEN and SYDVKM. CDR3 size: 13 residues. Here the CDR3 reads CASSGWLSSEQYF. DNA of the CDR3: TGTGCCAGCAGCGGGTGGTTGTCGAGCGAGCAGTACTTC.

The chain recombines TRBV19 with TRBJ1-2; no reliable D call. Trimming shortened V by 6 bases and J by 6 bases, and 11 bases separated the two germline ends. The CDR3 sequence is 12 residues long. The germline gives CDR1 LNHDA, CDR2 SQIVND (reference sequence). The CDR3: CASRGPMHGYTF. CDR3 DNA: TGTGCCAGTAGGGGCCCAATGCATGGCTACACCTTC.

This clone has just one count. The V gene is TRBV25-1, the J gene TRBJ1-6, with 7 bases aligning to TRBD1. Germline V gene lookup returns CDR1 MGHDK and CDR2 SYGVNS. V lost 4 bases, J lost 5 bases, and 5 bases stayed unmatched. The CDR3 is 15 amino acids. For the CDR3, the DNA is TGTGCCAGCAGTGGGGGACAGCCCGATAATTCACCCCTCCACTTT. Translated, it gives CASSGGQPDNSPLHF.

There are a few counts of this clone. The V gene is TRBV6-6, the J gene TRBJ2-7; TRBD2 matches at 13 bases. V trimming: 5 bases; J trimming: 6 bases; junction bases outside the gene matches: 13. CDR3 length: 17 residues. Germline CDR1 MNHNY, CDR2 SVGAGI (reference sequence). The CDR3 protein is CASSHGLAGVSLREQYF. CDR3 nucleotides: TGTGCCAGCAGTCATGGACTAGCGGGAGTTTCCTTACGCGAGCAGTACTTC.

The J gene is TRBJ2-5, the V gene TRBV24-1, with TRBD1 as a possible D gene (6 bases). From germline, CDR1 is KGHDR and CDR2 SFDVKD. V gave up 1 base and J gave up 0 bases, with 11 bases separating them. The CDR3 length is 16 residues. This CDR3 is CATSDFLQGDQETQYF. The CDR3 DNA sequence: TGTGCCACCAGTGATTTTTTACAGGGTGACCAAGAGACCCAGTACTTC.

The chain carries TRBV9 and TRBJ1-4; D is undetermined. The CDR3 is 15 amino acids. CDR1 and CDR2 from the germline V gene are SGDLS and YYNGEE. The V end was cut by 5 bases, the J end by 0 bases, with 11 bases between. CDR3 in DNA: TGTGCCAGCAGTCTTGACACCACAACTAATGAAAAACTGTTTTTT. This sequence encodes CASSLDTTTNEKLFF.

CDR3 amino acids: CASRPQGLSGNTIYF. In nucleotides, the CDR3 is TGTGCCAGTAGGCCACAGGGGCTTTCTGGAAACACCATATATTTT. The V gene is TRBV19, the J gene TRBJ1-3; TRBD1 matches 7 bases. J was trimmed by 1 base and V by 6 bases; bases with no gene match: 6. This CDR3 contains 15 residues. Germline V CDR1 and CDR2: LNHDA, SQIVND (reference sequence).

This clone is a singleton in its sample. The V gene is TRBV9, the J gene TRBJ1-6; 9 positions agree with TRBD1. Unmatched junction bases numbered 5, after V lost 2 bases and J lost 8 bases. This CDR3 is 15 amino acids long. Germline values: CDR1 SGDLS, CDR2 YYNGEE. For the CDR3, the DNA is TGTGCCAGCAGCGTGGGGACAGGGTCGGATTCACCCCTCCACTTT. This sequence encodes CASSVGTGSDSPLHF. Filled out from reference TRBV9 and TRBJ1-6, the complete variable domain reads DSGVTQTPKHLITATGQRVTLRCSPRSGDLSVYWYQQSLDQGLQFLIQYYNGEERAKGNILERFSAQQFPDLHSELNLSSLELGDSALYFCASSVGTGSDSPLHFGNGTRLTVT.

This chain joins TRBV4-3 and TRBJ1-2; D is unresolved. V gave up 0 bases and J gave up 6 bases, with 14 bases separating them. The CDR3 consists of 15 residues. Germline lookup yields CDR1 LGHNA and CDR2 YSLEER. CDR3 sequence reads: CASSQEVVAGNGYTF. The DNA for the CDR3 is TGCGCCAGCAGCCAAGAGGTAGTTGCGGGAAATGGCTACACCTTC.

This clone has only a few counts. This rearrangement joins TRBV18 to TRBJ1-1; D unresolved. Germline CDR1 is KGHSH and CDR2 is LQKENI. Trimming removed 3 bases from V and 0 bases from J, with 2 bases in between. This CDR3 comprises 12 residues. The CDR3 protein is CASSPLNTEAFF. For the CDR3, the DNA is TGTGCCAGCTCACCCTTGAACACTGAAGCTTTCTTT.

The chain couples TRBV18 to TRBJ2-5, with 11 bases matching TRBD2. The germline V gene has CDR1 KGHSH and CDR2 LQKENI. The J segment lost 9 bases and the V segment lost 5 bases, leaving 11 bases of the junction unmatched. The CDR3 runs to 15 residues. The CDR3 is CASSTQRLAGQAQYF. The CDR3 region has the DNA TGTGCCAGCTCAACGCAAAGACTAGCGGGGCAAGCCCAGTACTTC.

The V gene is TRBV7-2, the J gene TRBJ1-2, with D possibly being TRBD1 (5 bases). Trimming took off 2 bases at V and 0 bases at J, with 7 bases between the two ends. Germline V lookup: CDR1 SGHTA, CDR2 FQGNSA. CDR3 size: 14 residues. The chain's CDR3 is CASSLTTANYGYTF. In DNA, the CDR3 is TGTGCCAGCAGCTTAACGACAGCTAACTATGGCTACACCTTC.

This clone was counted once. The chain joins TRBV28 to TRBJ2-3, with 10 bases that match TRBD2. From germline, CDR1 is MDHEN and CDR2 SYDVKM. CDR3 length equals 16 residues. V lost 5 bases to trimming and J lost 3 bases; unmatched junction nucleotides: 8. The CDR3 protein is CASSLLSGRDTDTQYF. CDR3 bases: TGTGCCAGCAGTCTTCTGAGCGGGAGGGATACAGATACGCAGTATTTT.

The rearrangement joins TRBV5-4 to TRBJ1-4; 9 positions match TRBD1. Trimming removed 4 bases from V and 8 bases from J; junction bases left unmatched: 12. CDR1 and CDR2 from the germline V gene are SGHNT and YYREEE (reference sequence). The CDR3 is made up of 16 amino acids. The chain's CDR3 is CASSKDRDRAGEKLFF. The CDR3 nucleotides read TGTGCCAGCAGCAAGGACCGGGACAGGGCCGGGGAAAAACTGTTTTTT.

The chain employs TRBV3-1 (or the pseudogene TRBV3-2) and TRBJ1-5; D perhaps matches TRBD1 (5 bases). This CDR3 region has 15 residues. Germline V gene data show CDR1 as LGHDT and CDR2 as YNNKEL (reference sequence). V was clipped by 0 bases and J by 4 bases, with 10 bases between them. CDR3 bases: TGTGCCAGCAGCCAAGAGGGGGGTCGGAATCAGCCCCAGCATTTT. The encoded protein is CASSQEGGRNQPQHF.

The chain couples TRBV14 to TRBJ2-5; 10 bases align to TRBD2. The CDR3 is 18 residues long. Germline values: CDR1 SGHDN, CDR2 FVKESK. V lost 0 bases and J lost 5; bases outside the gene matches: 12. CDR3 in amino acids: CASSQEDSTSGDVETQYF. The CDR3 nucleotides read TGTGCCAGCAGCCAAGAAGACTCAACTAGCGGGGATGTGGAGACCCAGTACTTC.

The V call is TRBV14, the J call TRBJ1-1, with 8 bases matching TRBD1. J gave up 4 bases and V 0 bases, and 1 base lay outside the gene matches. The CDR3 spans 14 residues. Germline CDR1 is SGHDN and CDR2 is FVKESK. The CDR3 nucleotides read TGTGCCAGCAGCCAAGAAACAGGGGGCACTGAAGCTTTCTTT. Translating it yields CASSQETGGTEAFF.

The CDR3 here is CASRPAGVPYNEQFF. The CDR3 bases are TGTGCCAGCAGGCCTGCGGGGGTCCCCTACAATGAGCAGTTCTTC. V usage is TRBV7-3 and J usage is TRBJ2-1; 7 bases match TRBD2. V lost 6 bases, J lost 2 bases, and 7 bases stayed unmatched. The CDR3 totals 15 residues. CDR1 SGHTA and CDR2 FQGTGA come from the germline V gene.

In its sample, this clone was seen a few times. The sample contains more than one DNA sequence encoding this CDR3. The rearrangement uses TRBV1 and TRBJ2-2; the table's D call of TRBD2 was not tested on the DNA. TRBV1 is a pseudogene segment. The CDR3 runs to 17 residues. CDR3 residues: CTSSHRGGLAGGGELFF. The CDR3 nucleotides are TGCACCAGCAGCCACCGGGGGGGACTAGCGGGGGGCGGGGAGCTGTTTTTT.

The chain is built from TRBV19 and TRBJ2-5; 9 positions agree with TRBD1. This CDR3 is 15 amino acids long. Trimming cost V 1 base and J 4 bases; bases outside gene matches: 4. The V gene's germline CDR1 is LNHDA and CDR2 SQIVND (reference sequence). CDR3 nucleotide sequence: TGTGCCAGTAGTATAGGTGTGACAGGGGGAGAGACCCAGTACTTC. Translated, it gives CASSIGVTGGETQYF.

The V gene is TRBV5-1, the J gene TRBJ2-3, with a weak D call TRBD1 (5 bases). Per germline, CDR1 SGHRS and CDR2 YFSETQ. V was pared by 6 bases and J by 3 bases, with 20 bases between. This CDR3 region has 16 residues. DNA for the CDR3: TGCGCCAGCAACCGGGCCCTGAACAAGGGGACAGATACGCAGTATTTT. Translating gives CASNRALNKGTDTQYF. Based on the CDR3 plus reference TRBV5-1 and TRBJ2-3, the full variable domain is KAGVTQTPRYLIKTRGQQVTLSCSPISGHRSVSWYQQTPGQGLQFLFEYFSETQRNKGNFPGRFSGRQFSNSRSEMNVSTLELGDSALYLCASNRALNKGTDTQYFGPGTRLTVL.

This clone showed up just once. This rearrangement joins TRBV27 to TRBJ2-7; TRBD2 aligns across 9 bases. Germline CDR1 is MNHEY and CDR2 is SMNVEV (reference sequence). With V trimmed by 11 bases and J by 1 base, 9 bases remained unmatched. The CDR3 extends over 14 amino acids. The DNA of the CDR3 is TGTGCCCTATGGGGCGGGAGGGAATCCTACGAGCAGTACTTC. Protein sequence: CALWGGRESYEQYF.

The chain uses TRBV28 and TRBJ2-7; TRBD2 aligns across 14 bases. This CDR3 contains 18 residues. V was pared by 3 bases and J by 1 base, with 8 bases of the junction left unmatched. Germline-derived CDR1 and CDR2 are MDHEN and SYDVKM. The CDR3 DNA sequence: TGTGCCAGCAGTTTCTTCGACAGACTAGCGGGAGGGTCCTACGAGCAGTACTTC. Translation: CASSFFDRLAGGSYEQYF.

This clone was observed a single time. This chain uses TRBV27 with TRBJ2-2, with TRBD2 as a possible D gene (6 bases). The length of the CDR3 is 16 residues. Trimming removed 4 bases from V and 8 bases from J, with 20 bases in between. Germline V gene sequence: CDR1 MNHEY, CDR2 SMNVEV (reference sequence). The CDR3 DNA is TGTGCCAGCAGTTCCACACCTCCGACTAGTCCTGGGGAGCTGTTTTTT. It is translated as CASSSTPPTSPGELFF.